This TCR beta chain was identified in a study of T cells after posttransplantation cyclophosphamide. Study-level points and caveats: Blood and skin or GI T cell repertoires showed limited TRB overlap. TRB clonality was highly associated with recipient CMV seropositivity and reactivation. Later blood repertoires were often dominated by clones from the donor CD8+ memory compartment.

Profiling relied on immunoSEQ multiplex PCR, and the TCRdb table lists in-frame clones only, not all of them. The repertoire holds approximately 40,000 clones, with 78% as singletons. Cyclophosphamide on days +3 and +4 followed busulfan-fludarabine conditioning and a marrow graft. This clone was seen only a few times. Antigen: not known. Deletions cut 10 bases from V and 4 bases from J, with 13 bases between. The CDR3 has 13 amino acids. CDR1 and CDR2 from the germline V gene are ENHRY and SYGVKD. This specimen was CD4+ T cells sorted from blood, taken roughly 250 weeks after a stem cell transplant with posttransplant cyclophosphamide. This TCR derives from a female patient in her thirties or forties who received an allogeneic stem cell transplant from a related donor, was CMV-positive, and had no GVHD. The T cells may partly be graft donor cells. The chain combines TRBV10-3 with TRBJ2-2; possible D gene TRBD1, 5 bases. The CDR3 region is CATRAQITGELFF. CDR3 coding DNA: TGTGCCACCAGGGCCCAGATCACCGGGGAGCTGTTTTTT.